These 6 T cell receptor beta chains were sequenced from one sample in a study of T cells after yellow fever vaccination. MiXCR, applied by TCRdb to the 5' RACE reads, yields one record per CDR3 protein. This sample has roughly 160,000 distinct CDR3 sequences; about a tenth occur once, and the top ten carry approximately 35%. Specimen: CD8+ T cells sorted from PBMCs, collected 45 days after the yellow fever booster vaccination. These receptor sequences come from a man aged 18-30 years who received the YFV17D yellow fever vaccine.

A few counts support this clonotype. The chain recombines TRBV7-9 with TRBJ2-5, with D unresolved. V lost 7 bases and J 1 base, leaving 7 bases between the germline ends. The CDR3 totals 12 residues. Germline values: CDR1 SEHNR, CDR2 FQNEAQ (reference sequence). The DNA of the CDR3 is TGTGCCAGCATGAGAGGCCAAGAGACCCAGTACTTC. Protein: CASMRGQETQYF.

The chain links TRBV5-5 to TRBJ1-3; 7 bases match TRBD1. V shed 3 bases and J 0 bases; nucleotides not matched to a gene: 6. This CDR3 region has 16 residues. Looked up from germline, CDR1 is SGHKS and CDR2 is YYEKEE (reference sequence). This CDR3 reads CASSSPGTVSGNTIYF. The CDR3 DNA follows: TGTGCCAGCAGCTCCCCGGGGACAGTCTCTGGAAACACCATATATTTT.

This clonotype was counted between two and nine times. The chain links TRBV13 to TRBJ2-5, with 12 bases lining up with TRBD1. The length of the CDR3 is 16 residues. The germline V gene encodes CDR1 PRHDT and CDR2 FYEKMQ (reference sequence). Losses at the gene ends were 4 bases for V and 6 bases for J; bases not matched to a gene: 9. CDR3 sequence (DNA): TGTGCCAGCAGCTCTCCCTGGGACAGGGGGCTTAAGACCCAGTACTTC. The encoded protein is CASSSPWDRGLKTQYF.

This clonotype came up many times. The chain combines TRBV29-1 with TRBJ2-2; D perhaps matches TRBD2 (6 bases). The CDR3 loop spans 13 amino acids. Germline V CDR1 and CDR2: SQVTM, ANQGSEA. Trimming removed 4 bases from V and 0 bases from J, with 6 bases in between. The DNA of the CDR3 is TGCAGCGTTGCGGGGGCGAACACCGGGGAGCTGTTTTTT. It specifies CSVAGANTGELFF.

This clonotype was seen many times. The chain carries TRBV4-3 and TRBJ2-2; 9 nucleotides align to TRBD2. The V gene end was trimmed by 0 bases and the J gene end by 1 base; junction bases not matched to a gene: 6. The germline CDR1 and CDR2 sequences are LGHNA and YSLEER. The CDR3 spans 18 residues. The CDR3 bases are TGCGCCAGCAGCCAAGACTCAGCGGGGGGCTTGAACACCGGGGAGCTGTTTTTT. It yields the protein CASSQDSAGGLNTGELFF.

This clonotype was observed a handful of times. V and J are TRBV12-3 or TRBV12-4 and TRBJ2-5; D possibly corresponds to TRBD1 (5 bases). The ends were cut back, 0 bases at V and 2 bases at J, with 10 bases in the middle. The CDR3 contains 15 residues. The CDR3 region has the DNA TGTGCCAGCAGTTTAGCGCTGACAGATCAAGAGACCCAGTACTTC. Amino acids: CASSLALTDQETQYF.